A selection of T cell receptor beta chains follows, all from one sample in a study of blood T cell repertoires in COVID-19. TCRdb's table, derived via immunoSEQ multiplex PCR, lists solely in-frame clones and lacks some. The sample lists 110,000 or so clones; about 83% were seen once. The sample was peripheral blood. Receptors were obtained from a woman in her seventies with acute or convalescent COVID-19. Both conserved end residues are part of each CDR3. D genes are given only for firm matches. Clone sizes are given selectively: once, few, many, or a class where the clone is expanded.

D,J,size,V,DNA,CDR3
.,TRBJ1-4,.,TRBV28,TGTGCCAGCAGTTGGACAGCAACTAATGAAAAACTGTTTTTT,CASSWTATNEKLFF
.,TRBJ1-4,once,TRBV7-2,TGTGCCAGCAGCTTAGCGTATAATGAAAAACTGTTTTTT,CASSLAYNEKLFF
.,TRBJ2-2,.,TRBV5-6,TGTGCCAGCGGGCGGGCCGGGGAGCTGTTTTTT,CASGRAGELFF
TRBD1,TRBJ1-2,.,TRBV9,TGTGCCAGCAGCTCCAGGGGGTATGGCTACACCTTC,CASSSRGYGYTF
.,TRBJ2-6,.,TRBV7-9,TGTGCCAGCAGCCCCAGTGGAGGGGCGGTCTCTGGGGCCAACGTCCTGACTTTC,CASSPSGGAVSGANVLTF
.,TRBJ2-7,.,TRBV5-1,TGCGCCAGCAGCCCACCCCGGGATCGCTACGAGCAGTACTTC,CASSPPRDRYEQYF
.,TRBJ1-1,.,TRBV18,TGTGCCAGCTCACCCGAGGTGGGGGCGAACATTGAAGCTTTCTTT,CASSPEVGANIEAFF
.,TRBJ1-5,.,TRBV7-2,TGTGCCAGCAGCTTTACAAGTAATCAGCCCCAGCATTTT,CASSFTSNQPQHF
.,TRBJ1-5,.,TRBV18,TGTGCCAGCTCACAGGGGGTCGGGAGCAATCAGCCCCAGCATTTT,CASSQGVGSNQPQHF
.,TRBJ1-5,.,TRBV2,TGTGCCAGCGCGGGCGGGGGGCTCGGACAGCCCCAGCATTTT,CASAGGGLGQPQHF
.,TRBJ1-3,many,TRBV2,TGTGCCAGCAGTGTTCTTGGAAACACCATATATTTT,CASSVLGNTIYF
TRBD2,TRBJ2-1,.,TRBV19,TGTGCCAGTAGTATCTCGGGGGGGTTCTACAATGAGCAGTTCTTC,CASSISGGFYNEQFF
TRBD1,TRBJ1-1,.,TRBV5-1,TGCGCCAGCAGCCCGGGGCAGGGGGCTTTTTCGAACACTGAAGCTTTCTTT,CASSPGQGAFSNTEAFF
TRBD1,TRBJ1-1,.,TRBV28,TGTGCCAGCAGTTTGCCGACAGGGGATCACACTGAAGCTTTCTTT,CASSLPTGDHTEAFF
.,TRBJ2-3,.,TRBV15,TGTGCCACCAGCAGAGATAGCCAGGGTGCCGATACGCAGTATTTT,CATSRDSQGADTQYF
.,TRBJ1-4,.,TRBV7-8,TGTGCCAGCAGATCCCAGGAAACAACTAATGAAAAACTGTTTTTT,CASRSQETTNEKLFF
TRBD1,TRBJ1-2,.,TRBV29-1,TGCAGCGTCGACTCGACAGGGTCGTCCTATGGCTACACCTTC,CSVDSTGSSYGYTF
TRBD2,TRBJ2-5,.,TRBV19,TGTGCCAGTACTTCATCCCCAGCGGGGGACGTGGAGACCCAGTACTTC,CASTSSPAGDVETQYF
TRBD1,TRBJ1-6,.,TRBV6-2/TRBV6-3,TGTGCCAGCAGTTACGGAACAGGGGGCTCCTATAATTCACCCCTCCACTTT,CASSYGTGGSYNSPLHF
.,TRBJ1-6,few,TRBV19,TGTGCCAGTAGTATTCGGGGGACGCTCAATTCACCCCTCCACTTT,CASSIRGTLNSPLHF
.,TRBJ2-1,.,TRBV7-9,TGTGCCAGCAGCTATCCGGGCAATGAGCAGTTCTTC,CASSYPGNEQFF
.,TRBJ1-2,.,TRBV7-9,TGTGCCAGCAGCTTAGCAGGGGGCTATGGCTACACCTTC,CASSLAGGYGYTF
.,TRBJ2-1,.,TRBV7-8,TGTGCCAGCAGCCCTGGGGGCCCTGGACAGTTCTTC,CASSPGGPGQFF
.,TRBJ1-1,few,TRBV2,TGTGCCAGCAGGGACCAGGGGAGCACTGAAGCTTTCTTT,CASRDQGSTEAFF
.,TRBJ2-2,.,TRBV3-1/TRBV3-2,TGTGCCAGCAGCCAAGAGAGGCTAGCCGCCGGGGAGCTGTTTTTT,CASSQERLAAGELFF
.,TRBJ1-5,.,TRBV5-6,TGTGCCAGCAGCTTGGGGGCAGGATTGAATCAGCCCCAGCATTTT,CASSLGAGLNQPQHF
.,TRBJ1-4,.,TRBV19,TGTGCCAGTATAGGCGGGGATGAAAAACTGTTTTTT,CASIGGDEKLFF
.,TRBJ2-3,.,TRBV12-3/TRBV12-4,TGTGCCAGCAGCGAGGGAGATACGCAGTATTTT,CASSEGDTQYF
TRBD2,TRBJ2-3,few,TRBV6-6,TGTGCCAGCAGCCGCGGGGGGGCCGGCACAGATACGCAGTATTTT,CASSRGGAGTDTQYF
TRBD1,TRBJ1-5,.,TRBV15,TGTGCCACCAGCAGAGATCGATTCGCGGAGGGGGCCGATCAGCCCCAGCATTTT,CATSRDRFAEGADQPQHF
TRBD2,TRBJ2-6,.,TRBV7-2,TGTGCCAGCATTCCGGGGGGCTCTGGGGCCAACGTCCTGACTTTC,CASIPGGSGANVLTF
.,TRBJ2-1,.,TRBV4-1,TGCGCCAGCAGCCGGGGTCAGAGCGGATACTACAATGAGCAGTTCTTC,CASSRGQSGYYNEQFF
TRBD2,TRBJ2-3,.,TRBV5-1,TGCGCCAGCAGCTTTGGGGCCGGGACTAGAGATACGCAGTATTTT,CASSFGAGTRDTQYF
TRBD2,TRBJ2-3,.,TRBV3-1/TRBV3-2,TGTGCCAGCAGCCAAGTATTCGCTAGCGGGCTGCATACGCAGTATTTT,CASSQVFASGLHTQYF
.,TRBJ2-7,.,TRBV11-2,TGTGCCAGCAGCTTAGCAGGGTTGGGCGAGCAGTACTTC,CASSLAGLGEQYF
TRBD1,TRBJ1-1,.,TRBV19,TGTGCCAGTAGTATAGGGCAGGGGGCTGAAGCTTTCTTT,CASSIGQGAEAFF
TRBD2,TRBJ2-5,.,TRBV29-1,TGCAGCGTTGAAGATCTCCCGGGGAGGGGTAAAGAGACCCAGTACTTC,CSVEDLPGRGKETQYF
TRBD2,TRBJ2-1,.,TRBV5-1,TGCGCCAGCAGCTTGGCGGTGGATAGCGGGATCAATGAGCAGTTCTTC,CASSLAVDSGINEQFF
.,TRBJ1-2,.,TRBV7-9,TGTGCCAGCAGCCCAACAGGACCTGGGGGCTACACCTTC,CASSPTGPGGYTF
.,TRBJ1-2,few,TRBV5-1,TGCGCCAGCAGCACGAGGGTGGGTTACACCTTC,CASSTRVGYTF
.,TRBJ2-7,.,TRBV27,TGTGCCAGCAGTTTGTCCGGGTCCGGGACTGGGTCCTACGAGCAGTACTTC,CASSLSGSGTGSYEQYF
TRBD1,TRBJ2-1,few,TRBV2,TGTGCCAGCAGGGCCCCCCAGGGGGCGACGGGACTCACCTACAATGAGCAGTTCTTC,CASRAPQGATGLTYNEQFF
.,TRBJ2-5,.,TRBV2,TGTGCCAGCAGCCTATACTACCAAGAGACCCAGTACTTC,CASSLYYQETQYF
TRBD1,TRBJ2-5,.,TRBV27,TGTGCCAGCAGTACCTTGACAGGGGTTGGGTTTAGGGAGACCCAGTACTTC,CASSTLTGVGFRETQYF
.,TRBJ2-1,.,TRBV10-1,TGCGCCAGCAGTGAGCTTATTGACAATGAGCAGTTCTTC,CASSELIDNEQFF